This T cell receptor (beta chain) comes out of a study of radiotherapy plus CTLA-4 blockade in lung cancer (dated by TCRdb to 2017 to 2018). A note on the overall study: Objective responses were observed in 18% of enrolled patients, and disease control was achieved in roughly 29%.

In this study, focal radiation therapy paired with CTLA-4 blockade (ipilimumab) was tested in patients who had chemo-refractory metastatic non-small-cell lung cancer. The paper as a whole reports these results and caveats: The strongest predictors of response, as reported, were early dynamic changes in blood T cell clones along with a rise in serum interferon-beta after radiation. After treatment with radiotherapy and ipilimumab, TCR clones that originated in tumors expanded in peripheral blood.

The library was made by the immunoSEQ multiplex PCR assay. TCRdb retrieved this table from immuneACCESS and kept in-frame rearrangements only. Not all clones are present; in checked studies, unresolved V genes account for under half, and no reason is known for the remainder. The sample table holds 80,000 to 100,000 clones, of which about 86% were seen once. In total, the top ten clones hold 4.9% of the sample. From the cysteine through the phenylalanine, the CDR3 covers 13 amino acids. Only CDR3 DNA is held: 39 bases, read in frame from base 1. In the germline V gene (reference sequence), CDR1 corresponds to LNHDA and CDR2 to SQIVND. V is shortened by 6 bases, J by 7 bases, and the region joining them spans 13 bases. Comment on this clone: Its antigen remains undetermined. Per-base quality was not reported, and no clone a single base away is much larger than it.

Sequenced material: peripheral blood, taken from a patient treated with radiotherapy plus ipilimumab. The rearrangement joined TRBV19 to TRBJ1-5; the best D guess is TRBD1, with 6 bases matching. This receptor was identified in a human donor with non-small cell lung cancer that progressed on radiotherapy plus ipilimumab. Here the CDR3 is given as CASRGGGQQPQHF. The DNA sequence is TGTGCCAGTAGAGGGGGAGGGCAACAGCCCCAGCATTTT.